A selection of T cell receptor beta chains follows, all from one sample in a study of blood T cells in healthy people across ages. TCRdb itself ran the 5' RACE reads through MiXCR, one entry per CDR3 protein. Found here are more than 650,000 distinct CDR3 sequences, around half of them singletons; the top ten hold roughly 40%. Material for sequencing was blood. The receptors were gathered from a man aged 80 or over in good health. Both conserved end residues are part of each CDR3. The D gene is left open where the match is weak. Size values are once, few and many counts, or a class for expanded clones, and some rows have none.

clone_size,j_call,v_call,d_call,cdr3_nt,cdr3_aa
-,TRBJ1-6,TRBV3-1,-,TGTGCCAGCAGCCCGACCAAGAATTCACCCCTCCACTTT,CASSPTKNSPLHF
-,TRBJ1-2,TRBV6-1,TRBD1,TGTGCCAGCAGTGCCCGGACAGGGCCGACTGCTAACTATGGCTACACCTTC,CASSARTGPTANYGYTF
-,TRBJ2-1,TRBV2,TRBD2,TGTGCCAGCAGACTTAGGACTAGCGGGAGGGCACATGAGCAGTTCTTC,CASRLRTSGRAHEQFF
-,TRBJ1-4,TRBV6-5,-,TGTGCCAGCAGCCGTCGCGGTGAAAAACTGTTTTTT,CASSRRGEKLFF
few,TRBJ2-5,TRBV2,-,TGTGCCAGCAGTCATTGGACAGCAGGCCCTCAAGAGACCCAGTACTTC,CASSHWTAGPQETQYF
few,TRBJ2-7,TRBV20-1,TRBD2,TGCAGTGCTAGAGGGTGGCGGGAGTGGTCCTACGAGCAGTACTTC,CSARGWREWSYEQYF
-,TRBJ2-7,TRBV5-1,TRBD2,TGCGCCGGCAGTCCTAGCGGGACACAATCCTACGAGCAGTACTTC,CAGSPSGTQSYEQYF
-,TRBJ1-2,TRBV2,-,TGTGCCAGCAGTGTGGGGGACAACGCTAACTATGGCTACACCTTC,CASSVGDNANYGYTF
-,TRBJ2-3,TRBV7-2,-,TGTGCCAGCAGCTTACAGCGGGCGCCAGATACGCAGTATTTT,CASSLQRAPDTQYF
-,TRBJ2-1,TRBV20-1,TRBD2,TGCAGTGCTCCAGCGGGGAGCTCCTACAATGAGCAGTTCTTC,CSAPAGSSYNEQFF
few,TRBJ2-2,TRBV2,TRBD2,TGTGCCAGCAGCAAAAAGCGGGAGATCAACACCGGGGAGCTGTTTTTT,CASSKKREINTGELFF
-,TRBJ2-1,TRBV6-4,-,TGTGCCAGCAGTGATTTCTCCGTGAGCTCCTACAATGAGCAGTTCTTC,CASSDFSVSSYNEQFF
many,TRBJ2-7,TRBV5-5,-,TGTGCCAGCAGCAAAAACAGGGAACTGGTCTACGAGCAGTACTTC,CASSKNRELVYEQYF
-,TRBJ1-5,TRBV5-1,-,TGCGCCAGCAGCCCCGGGACTATAAACCCGCAGCCCCAGCATTTT,CASSPGTINPQPQHF
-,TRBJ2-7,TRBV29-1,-,TGCAGCGTTGGGGGGGGGACAGGCTACCACGAGCAGTACTTC,CSVGGGTGYHEQYF
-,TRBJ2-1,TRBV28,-,TGTGCCAGCTTCGGGAGTCTGGCCTACAATGAGCAGTTCTTC,CASFGSLAYNEQFF
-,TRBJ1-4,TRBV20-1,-,TGCAGTGCTAGAGACGGAAAGGTTGAAAAACTGTTTTTT,CSARDGKVEKLFF
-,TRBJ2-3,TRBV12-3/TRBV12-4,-,TGTGCCAGCAAACTCGGACGGGGGAAAAAGGGACCTAGCACAGATGCGCAGTATTTT,CASKLGRGKKGPSTDAQYF
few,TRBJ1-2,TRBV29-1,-,TGCAGCGTTGTCGGCGGATCCTATGGCTACACCTTC,CSVVGGSYGYTF
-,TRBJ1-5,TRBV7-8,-,TGTGCCAGCAGCTTAGGGGCAGGGGATGGGCAGCCCCAGCATTTT,CASSLGAGDGQPQHF
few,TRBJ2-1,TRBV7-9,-,TGTGCCAGCAGCCTCCCGGGGGTGGGTGAGCAGTTCTTC,CASSLPGVGEQFF
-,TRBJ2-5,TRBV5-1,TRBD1,TGCGCCAGCAGCTTGGCAGGACAGGGGGTGGAAGAGACCCAGTACTTC,CASSLAGQGVEETQYF
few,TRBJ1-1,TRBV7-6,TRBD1,TGTGCCAGCAGCCCTCAGACAGGGAAAGGAACTGAAGCTTTCTTT,CASSPQTGKGTEAFF
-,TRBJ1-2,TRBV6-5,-,TGTGCCAGCAGTTACTCGGATGCCCTGGGGGTGAATGGCTACACCTTC,CASSYSDALGVNGYTF
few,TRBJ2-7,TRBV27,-,TGTGCCAGCAGTTCCCCCCGCTACGAGCAGTACTTC,CASSSPRYEQYF
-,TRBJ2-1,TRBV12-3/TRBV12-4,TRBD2,TGTGCCAGCAGTTTAAACGGCGGGAGTGAGCAGTTCTTC,CASSLNGGSEQFF
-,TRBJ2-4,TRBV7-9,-,TGTGCCAGCAGCTCTGACAGTCCCCCGGGGAACATTCAGTACTTC,CASSSDSPPGNIQYF